This T cell receptor beta chain comes out of a study of blood T cell repertoires in COVID-19. Whole-study context: Samples of COVID-19 (acute and convalescent) were obtained from the United States, Italy and Spain. Sources were T cells, B-cell-depleted T cells, or PBMCs; the material itself was cDNA or gDNA.

CDR1 is SGHDT and CDR2 is YYEEEE in the germline V gene. With 3 bases removed from V and 0 bases from J, the gap between germline ends came to 10 bases. This CDR3 is 15 amino acids long. The table came from immunoSEQ multiplex PCR; TCRdb's copy has only in-frame clones and leaves some out. The top ten clones hold roughly 14% of a sample with roughly 30,000 clones, around 90% of them seen once. This TCR was sampled from a human donor in a cohort sampled during active COVID-19. The donor label of this sample is uncertain. The source material was peripheral blood. The chain joins TRBV5-6 to TRBJ2-1; D uncertain. CDR3 sequence: CASSSDLNSYNEQFF. CDR3 DNA sequence: TGTGCCAGCAGCTCTGACTTAAACTCCTACAATGAGCAGTTCTTC. The variable domain in full, completed from reference TRBV5-6 and TRBJ2-1, reads DAGVTQSPTHLIKTRGQQVTLRCSPKSGHDTVSWYQQALGQGPQFIFQYYEEEERQRGNFPDRFSGHQFPNYSSELNVNALLLGDSALYLCASSSDLNSYNEQFFGPGTRLTVL.